This T cell receptor beta chain emerged from a study of regulatory T cells in long-lasting Graves disease. Turning to the study itself: Treatment with antithyroid drugs for over 5 years, together with positive TSH receptor antibodies, meant persistent Graves' disease. Overall study findings and caveats: Persistent disease preferred TRBV28, TRBJ1-2 and TRBJ2-5; new disease, TRBV20-1 and TRBJ2-1. No thyroid tissue was studied; the work used peripheral blood only. Newly diagnosed Graves' patients had higher TCR diversity than persistent ones.

This clonotype came up a few times. What it binds is unknown. Trimming took 5 bases from V and 1 from J, leaving 12 bases between them. There are 14 residues in the CDR3. Per germline, CDR1 SGDLS and CDR2 YYNGEE. Construction of TCR beta libraries relied on iRepertoire HTBI primers and on Arm-PCR targeting CDR3 regions. TCRdb re-derived calls from the multiplex PCR reads in MiXCR, one entry per CDR3 protein. The sample yields hundreds of thousands of distinct CDR3 sequences, 30% seen once. Time point indicated: persistent/refractory GD, antithyroid drugs over 5 years with positive TRAb. Extracted RNA from PBMCs served as the source of the TCR library.

The sequence came from a female donor with Graves disease. Sequencing was performed on peripheral blood mononuclear cells (PBMCs), taken when the disease was refractory, from a patient treated with antithyroid drugs. The V and J genes are TRBV9 and TRBJ1-1; possible D gene TRBD1, 6 bases. CDR3 region: CASRRGTQNTEAFF. CDR3 coding DNA: TGTGCCAGCAGAAGAGGGACACAGAACACTGAAGCTTTCTTT.